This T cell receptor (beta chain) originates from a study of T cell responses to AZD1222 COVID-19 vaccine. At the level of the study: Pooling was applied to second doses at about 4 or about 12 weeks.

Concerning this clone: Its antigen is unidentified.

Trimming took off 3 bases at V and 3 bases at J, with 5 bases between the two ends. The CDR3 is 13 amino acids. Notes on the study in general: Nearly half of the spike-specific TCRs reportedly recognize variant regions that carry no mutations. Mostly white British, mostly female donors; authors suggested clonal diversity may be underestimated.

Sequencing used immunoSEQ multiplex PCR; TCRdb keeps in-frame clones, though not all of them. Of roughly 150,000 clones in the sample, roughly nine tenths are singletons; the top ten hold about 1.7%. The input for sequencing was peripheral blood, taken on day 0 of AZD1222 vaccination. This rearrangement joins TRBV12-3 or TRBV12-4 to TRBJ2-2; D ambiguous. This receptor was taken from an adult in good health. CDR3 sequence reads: CASSLWDTGELFF. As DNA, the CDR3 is TGTGCCAGCAGTTTGTGGGACACCGGGGAGCTGTTTTTT.